This TCR beta chain was identified during a study of blood T cells in healthy people across ages (dated by TCRdb to 2013 to 2016). About the full investigation: In model experiments, template switching captured about one uniquely barcoded TCR beta cDNA molecule for every two T cells. The donors were split into four age groups: young (average 16 years), middle-aged (roughly 39), aged (more than 55) and long-lived (roughly 86). To avoid experimental bias, donors of different ages were randomly spread across the sequencing lanes. Using deep sequencing normalized with unique cDNA molecular identifiers, the study measured how TCR beta repertoire diversity changes with age. The study analyzed two additional independent replicas of 1 million unique cDNA reads from the same blood draw for two donors, one aged 18 to 29 and one aged 80 or older. Summary of the overall study and its limitations: Because profiling used bulk unsorted PBMCs, naive and antigen-experienced compartments could not be compared conclusively. The percentage of naive T cells measured by flow cytometry correlated strongly with observed TCR beta diversity. The CMV infection status of donors was not known, potentially confounding age-related changes in expanded clonotypes. As age increased, observed TCR beta diversity per million T cells dropped in a roughly linear way, and a significant reduction was already evident by age 40. Estimates of total diversity based on one million sequenced T cells were considered lower bounds and underestimates. Compared with the aged group, the long-lived group had more naive CD4+ T cells, fewer expanded clones and increased TCR diversity, a pattern suggesting age selection.

A note on this clonotype: This receptor's antigen is unknown. Base qualities are missing; no much larger clone stands one base away.

V trim: 8 bases; J trim: 3 bases; unmatched bases: 7. The CDR3, from cysteine to phenylalanine, totals 15 residues. The retained sequence is limited to the CDR3, 45 bases, with the frame set at the first base. CDR1 and CDR2 are drawn from the germline V gene: ENHRY, SYGVKD. To prepare the library, 5' RACE was applied. TCRdb names Illumina HiSeq 2500 as the instrument used. A second PCR of roughly 7 to 11 cycles was performed with a sample-barcoded 5' primer and a J-beta primer mix. A unique molecular identifier was introduced onto each TCR beta cDNA molecule by a template-switch 5' adaptor carrying 12 random nucleotides. Each sample yielded at least 3 million CDR3-containing paired-end reads. All of the RNA was converted into first-strand cDNA using the Mint cDNA synthesis kit, with a TRBC-specific oligonucleotide serving as the primer. After uracil-DNA glycosylase treatment, a first 18-cycle PCR used universal primers M1SS and BC2_uni_R on all cDNA. As for the original processing: For normalization, 1 million high-quality reads, each with a distinct molecular identifier, were randomly selected from each sample. Instead of being binned into consensus sequences, reads that shared molecular identifiers were thrown out. MiTCR, with a Q25 quality threshold and the strictest error-elimination algorithm, was used for CDR3 identification, clonotype clustering and error correction. A nonparametric unseen species model with Euler transformation was used to estimate a lower bound on total TCR beta diversity. TCRdb itself trimmed the public reads at Q25 with fastp, ran MiXCR and retained productive beta chains. Here each entry gathers all rows of one CDR3 protein and keeps the most common genes and DNA. TCRdb's processing, not the authors' own work, is the source of the V and J calls. Counted in this sample were around 900,000 distinct CDR3 sequences; 29% of them appeared once. The ten largest account for 15% to 20% of the sample.

Systemically healthy Caucasian individuals from Russia, 39 in total and aged roughly 6 to 95 years, were included as donors. Around 10 milliliters of peripheral blood were drawn from each donor into EDTA-treated Vacutainer tubes. PBMCs were isolated by Ficoll-Paque density-gradient centrifugation, with at least 6.5 million obtained per sample. Total RNA, at least 6 micrograms per sample, was extracted from PBMCs with Trizol reagent. For every donor, an aliquot of PBMCs went through flow cytometry to measure the percentages of naive CD45RAhigh/CD27high T cells. Specimen: blood. This receptor was taken from a woman aged 80 or over in good health. The chain is encoded by TRBV10-3 joined to TRBJ2-1, with TRBD2 identical over 10 junction bases. The DNA sequence is as follows: TGTGCCATCGCGGGTCAGCGGGGGGGCTACAATGAGCAGTTCTTC. It specifies CAIAGQRGGYNEQFF.